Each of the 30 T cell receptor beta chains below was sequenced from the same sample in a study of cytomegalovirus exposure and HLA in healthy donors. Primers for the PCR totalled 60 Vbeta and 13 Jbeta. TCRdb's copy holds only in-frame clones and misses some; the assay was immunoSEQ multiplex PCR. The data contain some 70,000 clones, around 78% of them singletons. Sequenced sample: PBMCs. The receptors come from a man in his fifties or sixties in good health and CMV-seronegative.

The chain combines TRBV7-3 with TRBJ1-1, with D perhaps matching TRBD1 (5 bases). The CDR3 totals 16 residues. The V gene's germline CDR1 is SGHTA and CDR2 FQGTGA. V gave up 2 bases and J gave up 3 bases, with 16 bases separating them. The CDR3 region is CASSLRAGRGDTEAFF. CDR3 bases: TGTGCCAGCAGCTTACGGGCAGGGCGGGGGGACACTGAAGCTTTCTTT.

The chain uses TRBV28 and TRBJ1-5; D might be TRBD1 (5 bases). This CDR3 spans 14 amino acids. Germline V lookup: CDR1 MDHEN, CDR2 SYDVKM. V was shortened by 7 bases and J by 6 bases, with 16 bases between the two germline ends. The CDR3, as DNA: TGTGCCAGCACCCCCAACCGGGGGGGTCAGCCCCAGCATTTT. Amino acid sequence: CASTPNRGGQPQHF.

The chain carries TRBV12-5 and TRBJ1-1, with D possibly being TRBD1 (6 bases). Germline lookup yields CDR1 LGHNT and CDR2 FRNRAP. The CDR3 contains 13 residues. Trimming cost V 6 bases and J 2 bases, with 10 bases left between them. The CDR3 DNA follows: TGTGCTAGTGGCGGACAGACCAACACTGAAGCTTTCTTT. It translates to CASGGQTNTEAFF.

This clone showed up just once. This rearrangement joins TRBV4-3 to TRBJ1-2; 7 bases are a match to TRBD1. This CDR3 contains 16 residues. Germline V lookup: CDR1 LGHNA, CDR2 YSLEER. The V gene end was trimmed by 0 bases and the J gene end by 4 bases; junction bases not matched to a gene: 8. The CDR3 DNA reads TGCGCCAGCAGCCAAGACTGGACCGGGACAGCCTATGGCTACACCTTC. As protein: CASSQDWTGTAYGYTF.

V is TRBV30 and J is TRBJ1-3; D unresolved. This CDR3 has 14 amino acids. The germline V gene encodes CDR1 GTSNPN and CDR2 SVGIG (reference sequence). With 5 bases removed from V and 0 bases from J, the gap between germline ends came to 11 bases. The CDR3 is CAWAGGISGNTIYF. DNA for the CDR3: TGTGCCTGGGCCGGCGGGATCTCTGGAAACACCATATATTTT.

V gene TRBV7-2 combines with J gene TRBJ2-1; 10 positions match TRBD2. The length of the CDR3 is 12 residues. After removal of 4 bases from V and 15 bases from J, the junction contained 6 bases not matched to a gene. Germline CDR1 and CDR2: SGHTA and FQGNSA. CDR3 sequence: CASSYTSGTGFF. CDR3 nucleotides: TGTGCCAGCAGCTATACTAGCGGGACGGGGTTCTTC.

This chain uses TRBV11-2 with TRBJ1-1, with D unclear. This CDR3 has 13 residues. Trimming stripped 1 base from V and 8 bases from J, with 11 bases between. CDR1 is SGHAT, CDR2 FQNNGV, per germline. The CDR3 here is CASSLVGGSEAFF. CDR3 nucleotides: TGTGCCAGCAGCTTAGTAGGAGGGAGCGAAGCTTTCTTT. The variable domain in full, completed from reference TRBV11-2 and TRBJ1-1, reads EAGVAQSPRYKIIEKRQSVAFWCNPISGHATLYWYQQILGQGPKLLIQFQNNGVVDDSQLPKDRFSAERLKGVDSTLKIQPAKLEDSAVYLCASSLVGGSEAFFGQGTRLTVV.

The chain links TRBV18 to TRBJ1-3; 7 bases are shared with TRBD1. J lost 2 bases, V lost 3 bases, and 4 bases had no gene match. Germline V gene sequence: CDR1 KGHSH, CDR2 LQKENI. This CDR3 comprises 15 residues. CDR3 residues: CASSPTGTPGNTIYF. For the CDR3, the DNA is TGTGCCAGCTCACCGACAGGGACCCCTGGAAACACCATATATTTT.

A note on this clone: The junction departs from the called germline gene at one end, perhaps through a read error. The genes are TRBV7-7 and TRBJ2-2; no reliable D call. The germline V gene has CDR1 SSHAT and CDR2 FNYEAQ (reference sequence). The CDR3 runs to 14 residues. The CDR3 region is CASSFQPGTGELFF. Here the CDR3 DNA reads TGTGCTAGCAGCTTTCAACCCGGCACCGGGGAGCTGTTTTTT.

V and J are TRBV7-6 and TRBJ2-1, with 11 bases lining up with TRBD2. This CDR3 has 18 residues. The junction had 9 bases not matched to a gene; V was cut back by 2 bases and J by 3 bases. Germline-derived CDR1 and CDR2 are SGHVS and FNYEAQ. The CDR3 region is CASSLYLAGGAFYNEQFF. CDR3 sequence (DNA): TGTGCCAGCAGCTTATACCTAGCGGGGGGCGCATTCTACAATGAGCAGTTCTTC.

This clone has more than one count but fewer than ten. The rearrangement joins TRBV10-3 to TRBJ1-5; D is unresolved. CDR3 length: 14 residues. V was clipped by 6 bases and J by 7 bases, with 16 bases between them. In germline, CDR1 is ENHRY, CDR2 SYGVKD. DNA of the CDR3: TGTGCCATCAGCCACGACTCTGCGGGGCAGCCCCAGCATTTT. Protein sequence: CAISHDSAGQPQHF.

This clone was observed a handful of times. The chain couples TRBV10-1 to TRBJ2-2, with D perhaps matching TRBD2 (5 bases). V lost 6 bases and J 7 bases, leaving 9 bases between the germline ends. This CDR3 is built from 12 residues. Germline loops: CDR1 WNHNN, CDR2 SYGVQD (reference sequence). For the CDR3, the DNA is TGCGCCAGCAGGACTAAGGGCGGGGAGCTGTTTTTT. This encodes CASRTKGGELFF.

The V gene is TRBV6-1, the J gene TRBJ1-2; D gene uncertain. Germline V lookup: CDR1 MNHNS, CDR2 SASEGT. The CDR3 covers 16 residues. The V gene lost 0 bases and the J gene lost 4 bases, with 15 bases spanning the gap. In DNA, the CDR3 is TGTGCCAGCAGTGAAGCGCTGGTACCGAGAGGCTATGGCTACACCTTC. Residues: CASSEALVPRGYGYTF.

The CDR3 sequence: CASSLAQGASGYTF. For the CDR3, the DNA is TGTGCCAGCAGCTTAGCGCAGGGGGCTAGTGGCTACACCTTC. The gene calls are TRBV7-9 and TRBJ1-2; 8 positions agree with TRBD1. V lost 0 bases to trimming and J lost 7 bases; unmatched junction nucleotides: 4. CDR1 is SEHNR, CDR2 FQNEAQ, per germline (reference sequence). This CDR3 region has 14 residues.

CDR3 nucleotide sequence: TGTGCCAGCTCACTCGACAGGGTGGATACGCAGTATTTT. The encoded protein is CASSLDRVDTQYF. The chain has TRBV18 and TRBJ2-3, with 7 bases that match TRBD1. This CDR3 region has 13 residues. The germline V gene has CDR1 KGHSH and CDR2 LQKENI. Trimming removed 4 bases from V and 6 bases from J; junction bases left unmatched: 4.

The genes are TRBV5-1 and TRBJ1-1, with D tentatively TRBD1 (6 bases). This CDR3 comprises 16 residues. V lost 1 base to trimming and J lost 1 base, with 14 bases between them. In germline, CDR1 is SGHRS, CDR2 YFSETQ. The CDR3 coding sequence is TGCGCCAGCAGCTTGAAACCAACAGGGACGAACACTGAAGCTTTCTTT. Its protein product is CASSLKPTGTNTEAFF.

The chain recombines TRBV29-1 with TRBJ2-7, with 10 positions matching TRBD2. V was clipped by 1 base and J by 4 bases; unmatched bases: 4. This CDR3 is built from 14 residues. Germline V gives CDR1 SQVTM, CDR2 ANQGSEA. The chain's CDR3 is CSVEASGSFYEQYF. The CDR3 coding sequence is TGCAGCGTTGAAGCTAGCGGGAGTTTTTACGAGCAGTACTTC.

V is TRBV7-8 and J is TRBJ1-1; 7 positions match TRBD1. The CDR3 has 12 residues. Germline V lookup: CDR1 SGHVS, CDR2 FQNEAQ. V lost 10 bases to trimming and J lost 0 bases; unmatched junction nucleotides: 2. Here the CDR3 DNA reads TGTGCCACGGGACAGCTGAACACTGAAGCTTTCTTT. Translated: CATGQLNTEAFF.

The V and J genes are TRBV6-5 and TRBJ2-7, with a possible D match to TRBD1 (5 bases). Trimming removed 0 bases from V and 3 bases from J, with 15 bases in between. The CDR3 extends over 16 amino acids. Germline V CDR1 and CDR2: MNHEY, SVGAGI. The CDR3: CASSYSPAGIDYEQYF. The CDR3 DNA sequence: TGTGCCAGCAGTTACTCCCCCGCAGGGATTGACTACGAGCAGTACTTC.

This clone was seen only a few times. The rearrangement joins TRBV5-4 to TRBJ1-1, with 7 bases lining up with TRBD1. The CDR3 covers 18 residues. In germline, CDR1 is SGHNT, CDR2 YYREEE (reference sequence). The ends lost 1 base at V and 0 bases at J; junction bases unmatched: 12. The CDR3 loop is CASSLFRDSQRLNTEAFF. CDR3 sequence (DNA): TGTGCCAGCAGCTTGTTCCGGGACAGCCAAAGGTTGAACACTGAAGCTTTCTTT.

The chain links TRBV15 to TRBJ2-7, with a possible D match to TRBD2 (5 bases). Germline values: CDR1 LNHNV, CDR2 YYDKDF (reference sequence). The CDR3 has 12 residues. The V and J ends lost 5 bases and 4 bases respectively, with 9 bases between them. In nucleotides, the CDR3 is TGTGCCACCAGCGGCCGCGGGTACGAGCAGTACTTC. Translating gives CATSGRGYEQYF.

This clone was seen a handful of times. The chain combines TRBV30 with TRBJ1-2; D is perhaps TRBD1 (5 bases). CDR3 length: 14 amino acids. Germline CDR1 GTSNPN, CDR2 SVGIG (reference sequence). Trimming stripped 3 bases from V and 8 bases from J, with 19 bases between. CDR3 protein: CAWRKPGLSSGYTF. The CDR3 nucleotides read TGTGCCTGGAGGAAACCGGGACTGTCCTCCGGCTACACCTTC. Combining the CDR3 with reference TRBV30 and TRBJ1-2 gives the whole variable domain SQTIHQWPATLVQPVGSPLSLECTVEGTSNPNLYWYRQAAGRGLQLLFYSVGIGQISSEVPQNLSASRPQDRQFILSSKKLLLSDSGFYLCAWRKPGLSSGYTFGSGTRLTVV.

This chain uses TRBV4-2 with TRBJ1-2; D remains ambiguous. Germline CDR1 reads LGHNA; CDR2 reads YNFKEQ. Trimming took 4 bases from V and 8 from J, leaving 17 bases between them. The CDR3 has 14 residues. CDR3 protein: CASSPWTGLNGYTF. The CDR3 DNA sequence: TGTGCCAGCAGCCCTTGGACTGGACTTAACGGCTACACCTTC.

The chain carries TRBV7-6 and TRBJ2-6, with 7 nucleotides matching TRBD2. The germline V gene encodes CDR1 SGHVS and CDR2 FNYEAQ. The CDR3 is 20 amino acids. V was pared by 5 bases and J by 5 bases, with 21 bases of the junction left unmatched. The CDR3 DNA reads TGTGCCAGCAGCACCCGCCGGGACTACTCAGAGATTGGGTGGGCCAACGTCCTGACTTTC. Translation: CASSTRRDYSEIGWANVLTF.

The CDR3 coding sequence is TGTGCCAGCAGTGAATCACCAGGCCCGATGAGGACAAGTCGTCAGCCCCAGCATTTT. Encoded protein: CASSESPGPMRTSRQPQHF. The J gene is TRBJ1-5, the V gene TRBV6-1; D might be TRBD1 (5 bases). The CDR3 runs to 19 residues. Trimming pared 2 bases from V and 6 bases from J, leaving 26 bases between. Germline V gives CDR1 MNHNS, CDR2 SASEGT.

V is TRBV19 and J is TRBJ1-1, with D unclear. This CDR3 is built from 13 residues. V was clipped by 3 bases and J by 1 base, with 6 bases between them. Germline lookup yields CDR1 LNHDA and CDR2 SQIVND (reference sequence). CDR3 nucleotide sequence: TGTGCCAGTAGTATTACGAGGAACACTGAAGCTTTCTTT. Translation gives CASSITRNTEAFF. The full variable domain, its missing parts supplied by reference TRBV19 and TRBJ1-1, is DGGITQSPKYLFRKEGQNVTLSCEQNLNHDAMYWYRQDPGQGLRLIYYSQIVNDFQKGDIAEGYSVSREKKESFPLTVTSAQKNPTAFYLCASSITRNTEAFFGQGTRLTVV.

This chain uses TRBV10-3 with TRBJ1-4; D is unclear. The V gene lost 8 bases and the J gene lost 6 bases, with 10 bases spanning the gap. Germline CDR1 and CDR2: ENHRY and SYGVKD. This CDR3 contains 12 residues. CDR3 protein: CAIGGEDEKLFF. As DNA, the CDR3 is TGTGCCATCGGAGGCGAAGATGAAAAACTGTTTTTT.

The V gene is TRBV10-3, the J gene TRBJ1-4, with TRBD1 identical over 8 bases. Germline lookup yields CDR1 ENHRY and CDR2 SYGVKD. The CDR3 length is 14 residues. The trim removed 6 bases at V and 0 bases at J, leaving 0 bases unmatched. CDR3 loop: CAIRQGATNEKLFF. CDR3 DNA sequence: TGTGCCATCAGACAGGGGGCAACTAATGAAAAACTGTTTTTT.

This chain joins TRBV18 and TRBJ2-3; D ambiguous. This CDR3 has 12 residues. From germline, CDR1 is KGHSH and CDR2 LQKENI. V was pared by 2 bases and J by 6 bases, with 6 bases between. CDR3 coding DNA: TGTGCCAGCTCACCAAATCGGGATACGCAGTATTTT. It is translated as CASSPNRDTQYF.

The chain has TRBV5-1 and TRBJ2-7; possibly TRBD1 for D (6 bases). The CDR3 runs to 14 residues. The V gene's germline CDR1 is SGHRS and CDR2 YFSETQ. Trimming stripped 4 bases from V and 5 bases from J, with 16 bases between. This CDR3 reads CASSLSQGNHEQYF. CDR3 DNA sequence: TGCGCCAGCAGCCTGTCCCAGGGGAACCACGAGCAGTACTTC.